This entry lists 8 T cell receptor beta chains sequenced from one sample in a study of cytomegalovirus exposure and HLA in healthy donors. Using immunoSEQ multiplex PCR, the repertoire was profiled, and TCRdb retains in-frame clones only, with some absent. The sample includes 130,000 or so clones, approximately 89% of them seen just once. Source material: PBMCs. All receptors derive from a woman between 18 and 29 years old in good health and CMV-seronegative.

The rearrangement links TRBV6-1 to TRBJ1-1, with D tentatively TRBD1 (5 bases). V was pared by 7 bases and J by 8 bases, with 8 bases between. Germline loops: CDR1 MNHNS, CDR2 SASEGT. The CDR3 is 10 residues long. Written as DNA, the CDR3 is TGTGCCAGCATGCAGGGAGAAGCTTTCTTT. It codes for CASMQGEAFF.

This sequence joins TRBV10-3 and TRBJ1-2; TRBD1 matches 7 bases. Germline V gene lookup returns CDR1 ENHRY and CDR2 SYGVKD. Trimming at V came to 10 bases and at J to 5 bases, leaving 16 bases not matched to a gene. The CDR3 spans 15 residues. Here the CDR3 reads CATSFGDSWNYGYTF. Written as DNA, the CDR3 is TGTGCCACCTCCTTTGGGGACAGCTGGAATTATGGCTACACCTTC.

This clone was seen once. The chain employs TRBV7-6 and TRBJ2-4; weak D call: TRBD2 (5 bases). V was cut by 4 bases and J by 5 bases, with 12 bases left in between. Germline CDR1 is SGHVS and CDR2 is FNYEAQ. The length of the CDR3 is 14 residues. In DNA, the CDR3 is TGTGCCAGCAGCTCGCTTCCCGGGGAAAACATTCAGTACTTC. This encodes CASSSLPGENIQYF.

The V call is TRBV6-5, the J call TRBJ2-7, with 7 bases matching TRBD2. V lost 6 bases to trimming and J lost 6 bases; unmatched junction nucleotides: 5. CDR1 is MNHEY and CDR2 is SVGAGI in the germline V gene. The CDR3 spans 12 residues. The CDR3: CASRSTSAEQYF. The CDR3 DNA reads as TGTGCCAGCAGATCCACTAGCGCCGAGCAGTACTTC.

The J gene is TRBJ2-2, the V gene TRBV6-6; D is undetermined. Trimming cost V 2 bases and J 10 bases, with 8 bases left between them. Germline lookup yields CDR1 MNHNY and CDR2 SVGAGI (reference sequence). There are 12 residues in the CDR3. The CDR3 DNA follows: TGTGCCAGCAGTTACAGTCAGAAGGAGCTGTTTTTT. It yields the protein CASSYSQKELFF.

In this sample, this clone turned up once. The chain couples TRBV18 to TRBJ1-2; TRBD1 is a possible D gene (6 bases). The CDR3 covers 16 residues. The V end was cut by 0 bases, the J end by 7 bases, with 18 bases between. The germline V gene has CDR1 KGHSH and CDR2 LQKENI. The CDR3 is CASSPPSVSRTVGYTF. CDR3 sequence (DNA): TGTGCCAGCTCACCACCGAGTGTTTCCAGGACAGTTGGCTACACCTTC.

V and J are TRBV18 and TRBJ2-7; tentatively, D is TRBD1 (5 bases). The CDR3 is 17 amino acids. The V and J ends lost 0 bases and 0 bases respectively, with 15 bases between them. Germline CDR1 reads KGHSH; CDR2 reads LQKENI. The CDR3 is CASSPPIGADDSYEQYF. CDR3 nucleotide sequence: TGTGCCAGCTCACCACCTATTGGGGCAGATGACTCCTACGAGCAGTACTTC.

V usage is TRBV11-2 and J usage is TRBJ2-7, with TRBD1 identical over 9 bases. Germline assignment: CDR1 SGHAT and CDR2 FQNNGV. The V and J ends lost 5 bases and 3 bases, in that order; junction bases with no gene match: 11. The CDR3 is 16 residues long. CDR3 sequence: CASSRQQGAMFYEQYF. DNA of the CDR3: TGTGCCAGCAGCCGTCAACAGGGGGCGATGTTCTACGAGCAGTACTTC.